This is a list of T cell receptor beta chains from one sample in a study of T-cell reconstitution after alpha-beta-depleted transplantation in children. TCRdb reprocessed the PCR reads with MiXCR, giving one entry per CDR3 protein. The sample includes fewer than 550,000 distinct CDR3 sequences, approximately 11% of them seen just once. The source was PBMCs from the stem cell graft donor, collected from the stem cell graft. These receptors were taken from a human donor who donated a stem cell graft to a child with acute myeloid leukemia. Each CDR3 is given with its conserved first and last residue. The order of the fields is V gene, J gene, D gene, clone size, CDR3 protein, CDR3 DNA. D genes are given only for firm matches. Not every row has a clone size; where given, it reads once, few, many or a size class.

TRBV20-1,TRBJ2-3,-,few,CSSRETSTDTQYF,TGCTCAAGTCGGGAGACTAGCACAGATACGCAGTATTTT
TRBV6-5,TRBJ1-2,TRBD1,few,CASSQGAYGYTF,TGTGCCAGCAGCCAGGGGGCCTATGGCTACACCTTC
TRBV5-1,TRBJ2-3,TRBD1,many,CASSPRQGASIDTQYF,TGCGCCAGCAGCCCCCGACAGGGGGCGAGTATAGATACGCAGTATTTT
TRBV5-1,TRBJ2-5,-,-,CASSLAGPKKETQYF,TGCGCCAGCAGCTTGGCGGGACCGAAGAAAGAGACCCAGTACTTC
TRBV12-3/TRBV12-4,TRBJ2-3,-,few,CASGPGPVTDTQYF,TGTGCCAGCGGACCCGGGCCCGTCACAGATACGCAGTATTTT
TRBV10-3,TRBJ1-3,-,few,CAISLDPTGNTIYF,TGTGCCATCAGTCTCGATCCAACTGGAAACACCATATATTTT
TRBV7-2,TRBJ1-2,TRBD1,many,CASSLGRQGADGYTF,TGTGCCAGCAGCTTAGGGAGACAGGGGGCTGATGGCTACACCTTC
TRBV7-7,TRBJ2-1,-,few,CASSLDRGDEQFF,TGTGCTAGCAGCTTAGATCGGGGCGATGAGCAGTTCTTC
TRBV12-3/TRBV12-4,TRBJ2-3,TRBD2,-,CASLWATGGYTDTQYF,TGTGCCAGCCTTTGGGCGACGGGGGGGTACACAGATACGCAGTATTTT
TRBV9,TRBJ1-2,-,-,CASSVARQGYGYTF,TGTGCCAGCAGCGTAGCCCGGCAGGGGTATGGCTACACCTTC
TRBV11-1,TRBJ2-1,-,-,CASSLSVYNEQFF,TGTGCCAGCAGCTTATCTGTCTACAATGAGCAGTTCTTC
TRBV11-2,TRBJ2-7,-,-,CASSLGSAGTYEQYF,TGTGCCAGCAGCTTGGGGTCCGCGGGAACCTACGAGCAGTACTTC
TRBV20-1,TRBJ2-3,TRBD2,many,CSARVAGSGTSGVGLADTQYF,TGCAGTGCTAGAGTGGCGGGTTCGGGGACTAGCGGGGTCGGGCTGGCAGATACGCAGTATTTT
TRBV30,TRBJ2-1,-,-,CAWRQDEQFF,TGTGCCTGGAGACAAGATGAGCAGTTCTTC
TRBV7-8,TRBJ2-2,-,-,CASSRRLVKNTGELFF,TGTGCCAGCAGCCGAAGACTAGTTAAGAACACCGGGGAGCTGTTTTTT
TRBV5-1,TRBJ1-4,TRBD1,many,CASSLATGGNEKLFF,TGCGCCAGCAGCTTGGCGACAGGGGGGAATGAAAAACTGTTTTTT
TRBV19,TRBJ2-5,TRBD2,few,CASSWTSGGAGPAGTQYF,TGTGCCAGTAGCTGGACTAGCGGGGGGGCCGGCCCCGCAGGGACCCAGTACTTC
TRBV29-1,TRBJ1-1,-,-,CSVGRENTEAFF,TGCAGCGTTGGCAGGGAGAACACTGAAGCTTTCTTT
TRBV25-1,TRBJ1-4,-,few,CASSEYIVPNEKLFF,TGTGCCAGCAGTGAATACATTGTACCAAATGAAAAACTGTTTTTT
TRBV15,TRBJ2-4,-,-,CATGPGSNIQYF,TGTGCCACCGGGCCAGGGTCTAACATTCAGTACTTC
TRBV5-1,TRBJ2-7,TRBD1,-,CAMSVQGEAYEQYF,TGCGCCATGAGCGTCCAGGGGGAAGCCTACGAGCAGTACTTC
TRBV9,TRBJ2-3,TRBD2,-,CASSVVGSGGLDTQYF,TGTGCCAGCAGCGTAGTGGGTAGCGGGGGTCTGGATACGCAGTATTTT
TRBV5-6,TRBJ1-2,-,few,CASSHGVTVDYGYTF,TGTGCCAGCAGCCACGGAGTGACAGTGGACTATGGCTACACCTTC
TRBV14,TRBJ2-7,-,few,CASSQYHEQYF,TGTGCCAGCAGCCAATACCACGAGCAGTACTTC
TRBV12-3/TRBV12-4,TRBJ2-3,-,-,CASVWVGTDTQYF,TGTGCCAGCGTATGGGTGGGGACAGATACGCAGTATTTT
TRBV5-1,TRBJ2-5,-,few,CASSTAGAFQETQYF,TGCGCCAGCAGTACGGCGGGGGCCTTCCAAGAGACCCAGTACTTC
TRBV10-3,TRBJ2-3,TRBD1,many,CAISDPGQIDTQYF,TGTGCCATCAGCGATCCGGGACAGATAGATACGCAGTATTTT
TRBV28,TRBJ2-1,-,few,CASSNNLGGARNEQFF,TGTGCCAGCAGCAACAATTTGGGGGGGGCCCGCAATGAGCAGTTCTTC
TRBV7-2,TRBJ2-2,TRBD1,-,CASSLVGGAYTGELFF,TGTGCCAGCAGCTTAGTAGGGGGCGCTTACACCGGGGAGCTGTTTTTT
TRBV20-1,TRBJ2-6,-,few,CSASDGSSGANVLTF,TGCAGTGCTAGTGACGGGAGCTCTGGGGCCAACGTCCTGACTTTC
TRBV12-3/TRBV12-4,TRBJ2-1,-,few,CASSLRGLIF,TGTGCCAGCAGTTTACGGGGGTTGATCTTC
TRBV3-1,TRBJ2-2,TRBD1,few,CASSQQLGQAGELFF,TGTGCCAGCAGCCAGCAGCTAGGACAGGCCGGGGAGCTGTTTTTT
TRBV5-1,TRBJ2-1,-,-,CASSRGRDEQFF,TGCGCCAGCAGTCGGGGCAGGGATGAGCAGTTCTTC
TRBV6-1,TRBJ1-2,-,few,CASSEGGSGGDYGYTF,TGTGCCAGCAGTGAAGGGGGGTCTGGAGGGGACTATGGCTACACCTTC
TRBV5-5,TRBJ1-2,-,-,CASSNLHSSKEHGYTF,TGTGCCAGCAGCAACCTCCATTCGTCCAAAGAGCATGGCTACACCTTC
TRBV20-1,TRBJ2-1,-,few,CSARVRDYEQFF,TGCAGTGCTAGAGTCAGGGACTATGAGCAGTTCTTC
TRBV19,TRBJ2-5,-,many,CASSIFPRQEETQYF,TGTGCCAGTAGTATTTTCCCACGACAGGAAGAGACCCAGTACTTC
TRBV19,TRBJ2-5,TRBD2,-,CASSRPLAGATEETQYF,TGTGCCAGTAGTCGACCATTAGCGGGAGCCACTGAAGAGACCCAGTACTTC
TRBV20-1,TRBJ1-4,-,-,CSAINRATNEKLFF,TGCAGTGCTATAAACAGAGCAACTAATGAAAAACTGTTTTTT
TRBV5-1,TRBJ1-2,-,-,CASSLDPQGNGYTF,TGCGCCAGCAGCTTGGACCCCCAGGGGAACGGCTACACCTTC
TRBV29-1,TRBJ1-5,-,few,CSAVEGAGPPQHF,TGCAGCGCAGTTGAAGGGGCGGGCCCCCCCCAGCATTTT
TRBV7-8,TRBJ2-3,-,few,CASSPPERTDTQYF,TGTGCCAGCAGCCCCCCAGAGAGGACAGATACGCAGTATTTT
TRBV10-3,TRBJ2-7,-,few,CAISGRDGGAYEQYF,TGTGCCATCAGTGGAAGGGACGGAGGGGCCTACGAGCAGTACTTC
TRBV11-2,TRBJ2-3,-,-,CASSLDGSLKLTDTQYF,TGTGCCAGCAGCTTAGACGGGTCTCTCAAACTCACAGATACGCAGTATTTT
TRBV20-1,TRBJ2-3,TRBD2,many,CSAVLLAGGSTDTQYF,TGCAGTGCCGTTCTTTTAGCGGGAGGGAGCACAGATACGCAGTATTTT
TRBV5-1,TRBJ1-3,-,-,CASRGELRDTIYF,TGCGCCAGCAGGGGAGAACTCCGAGACACCATATATTTT
TRBV12-3/TRBV12-4,TRBJ1-2,-,few,CASSLDQGTFNYGYTF,TGTGCCAGCAGTTTAGACCAGGGAACCTTTAACTATGGCTACACCTTC
TRBV11-2,TRBJ2-1,-,few,CASSLLASSSYNEQFF,TGTGCCAGCAGCTTACTAGCGTCAAGCTCCTACAATGAGCAGTTCTTC
TRBV20-1,TRBJ2-3,-,-,CSATGRITDTQYF,TGCAGTGCTACGGGCAGAATCACAGATACGCAGTATTTT
TRBV2,TRBJ1-6,TRBD1,few,CASRPPGQGANSPLHF,TGTGCCAGCAGACCGCCGGGACAGGGGGCTAATTCACCCCTCCACTTT
TRBV15,TRBJ1-3,-,few,CATSRGATEGNTIYF,TGTGCCACCAGCAGAGGGGCGACAGAGGGAAACACCATATATTTT
TRBV28,TRBJ2-7,TRBD2,few,CASSPGAAGAREQYF,TGTGCCAGCAGTCCCGGTGCGGCGGGAGCCCGCGAGCAGTACTTC
TRBV4-1,TRBJ1-5,-,-,CASSQEPQGNQPQHF,TGCGCCAGCAGCCAAGAACCCCAGGGTAATCAGCCCCAGCATTTT